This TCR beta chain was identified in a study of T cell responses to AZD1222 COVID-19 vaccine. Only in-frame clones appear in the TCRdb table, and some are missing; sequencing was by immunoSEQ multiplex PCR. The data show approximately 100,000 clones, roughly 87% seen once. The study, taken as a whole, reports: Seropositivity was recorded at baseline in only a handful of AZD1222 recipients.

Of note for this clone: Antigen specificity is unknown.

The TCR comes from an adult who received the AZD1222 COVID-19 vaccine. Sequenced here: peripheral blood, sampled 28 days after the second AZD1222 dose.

CDR3 sequence (DNA): TGTGCCAGCAGCCCCGGGGCATTAGCGGCCGGGGGATTAGCCAAAAACATTCAGTACTTC. Encoded protein: CASSPGALAAGGLAKNIQYF. The V and J genes are TRBV5-5 and TRBJ2-4, with a possible D match to TRBD2 (6 bases). Per germline, CDR1 SGHKS and CDR2 YYEKEE (reference sequence). The CDR3 has 20 residues. With 4 bases removed from V and 0 bases from J, the gap between germline ends came to 26 bases. The whole variable domain, remainder taken from reference TRBV5-5 and TRBJ2-4, is DAGVTQSPTHLIKTRGQQVTLRCSPISGHKSVSWYQQVLGQGPQFIFQYYEKEERGRGNFPDRFSARQFPNYSSELNVNALLLGDSALYLCASSPGALAAGGLAKNIQYFGAGTRLSVL.